The clone carrying this TCR beta chain was found once. Antigen: not known. The assay was immunoSEQ multiplex PCR, and TCRdb's table has in-frame clones only and misses some. The sample lists more than 95,000 clones, approximately 89% occurring once. This sample was taken from a study of T cell responses to AZD1222 COVID-19 vaccine. Study outcomes and limitations: The peak T cell response came first, and repertoires were sampled only after it. Regions 160-218 and 743-854 held dominance among vaccine-associated CD4 TCRs, which spanned spike. Only a handful of AZD1222 recipients were seropositive at baseline. White British people made up most donors, females outnumbered males, and clonal diversity was possibly underestimated.

Trimming took 5 bases from V and 1 from J, leaving 9 bases between them. CDR1 MGHRA and CDR2 YSYEKL come from the germline V gene. This CDR3 is 13 amino acids long. The material was peripheral blood, obtained on day 0 of AZD1222 vaccination. This TCR came from an adult in good health. The gene calls are TRBV4-1 and TRBJ2-7; tentatively, D is TRBD2 (5 bases). The CDR3 is CASSGLKSYEQYF. The CDR3 DNA reads TGCGCCAGCAGCGGACTCAAGTCCTACGAGCAGTACTTC.